The clone carrying this T cell receptor (beta chain) was observed a few times. Its cognate antigen is unknown. The data originate from a study of beta chain features in type 1 diabetes. The overall study: Sorted cells from all samples, numbering some 99,000,000, were examined. Study-wide results and limits: Insertions were fewer and deletions more numerous at VDJ junctions in type 1 diabetes patients. Across patients, naive, central memory and Treg TCRB repertoires exhibited apparently greater similarity than was observed across healthy donors. Shortening that was moderate but significant affected the TCRB CDR3s of Type 1 diabetes patients in all four CD4+ subsets.

The study reverse transcribed the entire isolated RNA, so it sequenced expressed TCRB transcripts. Generated by immunoSEQ multiplex PCR, the TCRdb table keeps only in-frame clones and is missing some. The table records roughly 250,000 clones, about 20% of them present only once. The CDR3 extends over 16 amino acids. CDR1 and CDR2 from the germline V gene are SGHTA and FQGNSA. The V segment lost 3 bases and the J segment 1 base; nucleotides outside the gene matches: 6. It was via CD45RO/CCR7/CD25/CD127/CD95/CD27 that CD4+ naive, central memory, regulatory and stem cell-like memory cells were sorted. Sequenced input: naive CD4+ T cells from blood. The receptor was derived from a woman in her forties with type 1 diabetes. The V gene is TRBV7-2, the J gene TRBJ2-3; 8 bases are a match to TRBD1. CDR3 DNA: TGTGCCAGCAGCTTCTACATGGGACAGGGCACAGATACGCAGTATTTT. Its translation: CASSFYMGQGTDTQYF.